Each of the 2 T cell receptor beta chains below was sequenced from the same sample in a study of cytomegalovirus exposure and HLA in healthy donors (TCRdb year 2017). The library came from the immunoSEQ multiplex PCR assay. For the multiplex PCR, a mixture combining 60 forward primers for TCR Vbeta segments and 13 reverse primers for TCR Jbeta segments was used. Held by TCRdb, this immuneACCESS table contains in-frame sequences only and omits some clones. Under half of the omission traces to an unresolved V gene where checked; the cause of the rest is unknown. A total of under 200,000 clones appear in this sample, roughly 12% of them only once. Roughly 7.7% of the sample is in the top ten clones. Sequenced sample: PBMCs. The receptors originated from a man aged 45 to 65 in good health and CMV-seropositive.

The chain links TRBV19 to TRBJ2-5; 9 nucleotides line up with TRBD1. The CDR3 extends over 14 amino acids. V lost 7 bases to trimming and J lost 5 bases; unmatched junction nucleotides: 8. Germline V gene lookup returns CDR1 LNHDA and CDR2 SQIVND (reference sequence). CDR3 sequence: CASTPDRGKETQYF. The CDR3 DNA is TGTGCCAGTACCCCCGACAGGGGGAAGGAGACCCAGTACTTC.

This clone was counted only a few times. CDR3 nucleotides: TGTGCCAGCAGTTACCCAGCGAATGGCTACACCTTC. Residues: CASSYPANGYTF. J is TRBJ1-2 and V is TRBV6-6; D is ambiguous. The CDR3 extends over 12 amino acids. V was cut by 2 bases and J by 6 bases, with 7 bases left in between. CDR1 MNHNY and CDR2 SVGAGI come from the germline V gene (reference sequence).